This TCR beta chain appears in the sequencing data of a study of T-cell memory formation after mild COVID-19. V shed 4 bases and J 1 base; nucleotides not matched to a gene: 3. CDR3 length: 17 amino acids. Germline CDR1 KGHDR, CDR2 SFDVKD. Regarding the study as a whole: In second-wave clones peaking day 37, SARS-CoV-2 specificity remained unconfirmed. Some SARS-CoV-2-responding clones were already detected in memory before infection.

Only a few counts were recorded for this clonotype. Its specificity is unknown. TCRdb fed the 5' RACE reads into MiXCR, producing one record per CDR3 protein. The repertoire holds roughly 610,000 distinct CDR3 sequences, with about 18% as singletons. The J gene is TRBJ2-1, the V gene TRBV24-1, with TRBD2 identical over 13 bases. The clonotype originates from an adult woman who had mild COVID-19 (a few samples of this study predate the infection). Cell type and time point are not known. The sequencing input was PBMCs or a T cell subset sorted from them (not recorded which). The CDR3 DNA is TGTGCCACCAGTGACAGGACTAGCGGGAGATCCTACAATGAGCAGTTCTTC. Encoded protein: CATSDRTSGRSYNEQFF.